The clone carrying this T cell receptor beta chain was counted a single time. From germline, CDR1 is LNHDA and CDR2 SQIVND (reference sequence). The V segment lost 7 bases and the J segment 0 bases; nucleotides outside the gene matches: 4. This CDR3 contains 16 residues. The data belong to a study of blood T cell repertoires in COVID-19. Study in general: T cells, B-cell-depleted T cells, or PBMCs provided the cDNA or gDNA that served as material.

Authors' data handling: Amplification of reference gene primers provided the estimated nucleated cell counts. TCRdb keeps only in-frame clones here, not all; method: immunoSEQ multiplex PCR. V and J calls plus clone size are reproduced from that table; the DNA served to infer D and trimming. The table records 73,000 or so clones, around four fifths of them present only once. The genes are TRBV19 and TRBJ2-2; 11 nucleotides match TRBD2. The specimen was peripheral blood. The receptor comes from a man between 60 and 75 years old with acute or convalescent COVID-19. The CDR3 sequence is CASTLAGGPNTGELFF. CDR3 DNA sequence: TGTGCCAGTACTCTAGCGGGGGGCCCGAACACCGGGGAGCTGTTTTTT.